These 20 T cell receptor beta chains were all obtained from the same sample, sequenced in a study of T cell responses to AZD1222 COVID-19 vaccine. The protocol was immunoSEQ multiplex PCR, while the TCRdb copy is restricted to in-frame clones and leaves out a portion. The sample carries tens of thousands of clones, around four fifths recorded once. Specimen: peripheral blood, collected on day 0 of MenACWY control vaccination. These receptors were obtained from an adult in good health.

This chain links TRBV30 with TRBJ1-1; D not resolved. Trimming removed 3 bases from V and 4 bases from J, with 6 bases in between. This CDR3 is 11 amino acids long. Germline loops: CDR1 GTSNPN, CDR2 SVGIG (reference sequence). The DNA of the CDR3 is TGTGCCTGGAGGTTCGGCACTGAAGCTTTCTTT. It codes for CAWRFGTEAFF.

This clone has only a few counts. The V call is TRBV5-1, the J call TRBJ1-6; maybe TRBD1 (6 bases). The V gene's germline CDR1 is SGHRS and CDR2 YFSETQ. Trimming cost V 4 bases and J 8 bases, with 16 bases left between them. The CDR3 runs to 15 residues. In DNA, the CDR3 is TGCGCCAGCAGCCCCAGGCCCGCAGGGGATTCACCCCTCCACTTT. This encodes CASSPRPAGDSPLHF. Together with reference TRBV5-1 and TRBJ1-6, the CDR3 gives the full variable domain: KAGVTQTPRYLIKTRGQQVTLSCSPISGHRSVSWYQQTPGQGLQFLFEYFSETQRNKGNFPGRFSGRQFSNSRSEMNVSTLELGDSALYLCASSPRPAGDSPLHFGNGTRLTVT.

This chain uses TRBV19 with TRBJ1-5; 7 bases align to TRBD1. The CDR3 is made up of 14 amino acids. From germline, CDR1 is LNHDA and CDR2 SQIVND (reference sequence). Unmatched junction bases numbered 5, after V lost 7 bases and J lost 2 bases. The CDR3 coding sequence is TGTGCCAGTAACAACAGGGGACGCAATCAGCCCCAGCATTTT. This codes for CASNNRGRNQPQHF. Combining the CDR3 with reference TRBV19 and TRBJ1-5 gives the whole variable domain DGGITQSPKYLFRKEGQNVTLSCEQNLNHDAMYWYRQDPGQGLRLIYYSQIVNDFQKGDIAEGYSVSREKKESFPLTVTSAQKNPTAFYLCASNNRGRNQPQHFGDGTRLSIL.

The V and J genes are TRBV4-1 and TRBJ2-1; 8 bases match TRBD2. V was pared by 3 bases and J by 7 bases, with 5 bases of the junction left unmatched. CDR1 and CDR2 from the germline V gene are MGHRA and YSYEKL. The CDR3 length is 14 residues. The CDR3 here is CASSQGTSLNEQFF. CDR3 bases: TGCGCCAGCAGCCAGGGGACTAGTCTTAATGAGCAGTTCTTC.

This clone was counted a few times. The rearrangement joins TRBV5-1 to TRBJ2-1; TRBD2 aligns across 9 bases. Germline-derived CDR1 and CDR2 are SGHRS and YFSETQ. V was pared by 3 bases and J by 0 bases, with 7 bases of the junction left unmatched. This CDR3 has 17 residues. The DNA for the CDR3 is TGCGCCAGCAGCTCCCGGGTAGCGGGAGCCTCCTACAATGAGCAGTTCTTC. Translated, it gives CASSSRVAGASYNEQFF.

The chain joins TRBV19 to TRBJ2-4; TRBD1 matches at 8 bases. This CDR3 has 15 amino acids. The V and J ends lost 4 bases and 1 base, in that order; junction bases with no gene match: 3. Germline CDR1 and CDR2: LNHDA and SQIVND (reference sequence). The CDR3 nucleotides read TGTGCCAGTAGTAATCAGGGGGCGGCCAAAAACATTCAGTACTTC. Residues: CASSNQGAAKNIQYF.

The chain has TRBV10-1 and TRBJ1-1; D is unclear. The germline gives CDR1 WNHNN, CDR2 SYGVQD (reference sequence). This CDR3 is built from 15 residues. Trimming pared 5 bases from V and 4 bases from J, leaving 17 bases between. The CDR3, as DNA: TGCGCCAGCAGTAACCGTCGTTTTGGCCGCACTGAAGCTTTCTTT. Encoded protein: CASSNRRFGRTEAFF.

This clone was seen more than once but under ten times. This rearrangement joins TRBV2 to TRBJ1-5; maybe TRBD1 (6 bases). Germline loops: CDR1 SNHLY, CDR2 FYNNEI. V lost 2 bases to trimming and J lost 1 base, with 6 bases between them. This CDR3 is 14 amino acids long. The CDR3 nucleotides are TGTGCCAGCAGTGAACAGGGGAGCAATCAGCCCCAGCATTTT. Translating it yields CASSEQGSNQPQHF.

The V gene is TRBV13, the J gene TRBJ1-1; D uncertain. This CDR3 is built from 14 residues. Trimming cost V 1 base and J 11 bases, with 17 bases left between them. The germline V gene has CDR1 PRHDT and CDR2 FYEKMQ (reference sequence). The CDR3 here is CASSLETDGRRAFF. As DNA, the CDR3 is TGTGCCAGCAGCTTAGAAACGGATGGACGTAGGGCTTTCTTT.

The chain couples TRBV5-4 to TRBJ1-2, with 9 positions matching TRBD1. CDR3 length: 13 residues. Germline V gene data show CDR1 as SGHNT and CDR2 as YYREEE (reference sequence). V shed 4 bases and J 8 bases; nucleotides not matched to a gene: 6. CDR3 nucleotide sequence: TGTGCCAGCAGCCGTACAGGGGGCGCGGGCTACACCTTC. It codes for CASSRTGGAGYTF.

This clone has a handful of counts. The V gene is TRBV6-1, the J gene TRBJ2-2; TRBD1 might be the D (5 bases). This CDR3 is built from 15 residues. CDR1 is MNHNS, CDR2 SASEGT, per germline. Trimming took off 1 base at V and 2 bases at J, with 8 bases between the two ends. CDR3 sequence reads: CASSEETDNTGELFF. The CDR3 DNA follows: TGTGCCAGCAGTGAAGAGACAGATAACACCGGGGAGCTGTTTTTT.

The chain joins TRBV6-6 to TRBJ1-1, with a weak D call TRBD1 (5 bases). The CDR3 covers 15 residues. CDR1 MNHNY and CDR2 SVGAGI come from the germline V gene (reference sequence). Trimming shortened V by 5 bases and J by 6 bases, and 19 bases separated the two germline ends. CDR3 nucleotide sequence: TGTGCCAGCAGTCAAAACAGGAGGCCCCAACCTGAAGCTTTCTTT. Translation: CASSQNRRPQPEAFF.

Notes on this clone: This same CDR3 is encoded by further DNA sequences in the sample. The chain links TRBV5-1 to TRBJ1-1; D perhaps matches TRBD1 (5 bases). The germline V gene has CDR1 SGHRS and CDR2 YFSETQ. Deletions cut 0 bases from V and 0 bases from J, with 9 bases between. The CDR3 is 15 residues long. DNA for the CDR3: TGCGCCAGCAGCTTGGCAGGGAAGATGAACACTGAAGCTTTCTTT. It is translated as CASSLAGKMNTEAFF.

The chain uses TRBV14 and TRBJ1-2; D gene uncertain. Germline values: CDR1 SGHDN, CDR2 FVKESK. CDR3 length equals 12 residues. Trimming removed 0 bases at V and 4 bases at J, with 3 bases between. CDR3 bases: TGTGCCAGCAGCCAAGAGTCCTATGGCTACACCTTC. Translation gives CASSQESYGYTF.

This CDR3 is CASSFASGITGELFF. The CDR3 DNA follows: TGTGCCAGCAGCTTCGCTAGCGGGATCACCGGGGAGCTGTTTTTT. The rearrangement links TRBV5-4 to TRBJ2-2, with 9 positions matching TRBD2. CDR1 and CDR2 (germline): SGHNT, YYREEE (reference sequence). The CDR3 loop spans 15 amino acids. J was trimmed by 4 bases and V by 2 bases; bases with no gene match: 3.

The chain uses TRBV11-2 and TRBJ2-1; D gene uncertain. Germline-derived CDR1 and CDR2 are SGHAT and FQNNGV. The CDR3 is 14 amino acids. Trimming stripped 6 bases from V and 0 bases from J, with 9 bases between. The chain's CDR3 is CASRSLSSYNEQFF. The CDR3 nucleotides read TGTGCCAGCAGGTCGTTAAGCTCCTACAATGAGCAGTTCTTC.

In DNA, the CDR3 is TGTGCCAGCAGCTTATGGCGGACTAGCGCCGACGATGAGCAGTTCTTC. The encoded protein is CASSLWRTSADDEQFF. The chain employs TRBV7-9 and TRBJ2-1; 9 bases fit TRBD2. The CDR3 has 16 residues. Trimming removed 2 bases from V and 8 bases from J; junction bases left unmatched: 10. Germline CDR1 SEHNR, CDR2 FQNEAQ (reference sequence).

J is TRBJ2-1 and V is TRBV7-2; 10 bases are shared with TRBD2. The junction had 13 bases not matched to a gene; V was cut back by 4 bases and J by 7 bases. Germline V CDR1 and CDR2: SGHTA, FQGNSA. CDR3 length equals 17 residues. This CDR3 reads CASSSSVGLAVKNEQFF. As DNA, the CDR3 is TGTGCCAGCAGCTCGTCGGTCGGACTAGCGGTGAAAAATGAGCAGTTCTTC.

V gene TRBV20-1 combines with J gene TRBJ2-1; TRBD2 matches 9 bases. Germline V CDR1 and CDR2: DFQATT, SNEGSKA (reference sequence). There are 14 residues in the CDR3. J lost 7 bases, V lost 3 bases, and 7 bases had no gene match. CDR3 protein: CSASVAGVWNEQFF. The CDR3 DNA sequence: TGCAGTGCTAGTGTAGCGGGAGTCTGGAATGAGCAGTTCTTC.

This clone appeared a few times. CDR3 nucleotide sequence: TGTGCCAGCAGTTTGAATCGAGTCCAACAAGGGAAGTCCTACGAGCAGTACGTC. Amino acid sequence: CASSLNRVQQGKSYEQYV. V and J are TRBV27 and TRBJ2-7; D ambiguous. V shed 3 bases and J shed 1 base, with 22 bases lying between them. Germline CDR1 reads MNHEY; CDR2 reads SMNVEV (reference sequence). The CDR3 is 18 amino acids.